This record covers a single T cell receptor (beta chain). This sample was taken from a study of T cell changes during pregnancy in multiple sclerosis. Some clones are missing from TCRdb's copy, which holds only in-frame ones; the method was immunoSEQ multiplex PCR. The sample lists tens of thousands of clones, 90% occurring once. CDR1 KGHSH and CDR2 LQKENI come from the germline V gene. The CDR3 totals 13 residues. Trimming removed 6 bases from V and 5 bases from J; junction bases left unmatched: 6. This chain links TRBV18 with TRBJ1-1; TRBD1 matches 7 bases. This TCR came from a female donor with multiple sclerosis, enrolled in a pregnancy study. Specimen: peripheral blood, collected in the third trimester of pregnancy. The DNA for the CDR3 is TGTGCCAGCTCTCCTCCAGGGGGGACTGAAGCTTTCTTT. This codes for CASSPPGGTEAFF.